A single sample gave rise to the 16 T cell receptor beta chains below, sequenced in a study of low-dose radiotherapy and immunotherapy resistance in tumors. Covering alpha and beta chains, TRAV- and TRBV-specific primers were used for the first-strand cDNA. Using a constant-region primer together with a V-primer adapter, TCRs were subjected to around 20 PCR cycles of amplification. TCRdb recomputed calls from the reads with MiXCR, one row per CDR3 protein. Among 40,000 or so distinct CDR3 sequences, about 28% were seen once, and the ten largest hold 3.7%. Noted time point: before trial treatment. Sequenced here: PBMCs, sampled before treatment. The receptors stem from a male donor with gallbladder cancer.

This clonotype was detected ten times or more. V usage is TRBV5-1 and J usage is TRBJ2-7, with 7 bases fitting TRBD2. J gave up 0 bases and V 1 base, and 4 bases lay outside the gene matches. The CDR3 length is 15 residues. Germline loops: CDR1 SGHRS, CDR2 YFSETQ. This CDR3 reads CASSLNGGSSYEQYF. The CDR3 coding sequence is TGCGCCAGCAGCTTGAACGGGGGGAGCTCCTACGAGCAGTACTTC.

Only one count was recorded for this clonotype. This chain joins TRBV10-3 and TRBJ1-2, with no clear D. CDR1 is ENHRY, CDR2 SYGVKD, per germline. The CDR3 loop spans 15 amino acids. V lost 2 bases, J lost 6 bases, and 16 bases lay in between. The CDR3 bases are TGTGCCATCAGTGAGATGCGGGCGACGGTAGATGGCTACACCTTC. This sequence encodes CAISEMRATVDGYTF.

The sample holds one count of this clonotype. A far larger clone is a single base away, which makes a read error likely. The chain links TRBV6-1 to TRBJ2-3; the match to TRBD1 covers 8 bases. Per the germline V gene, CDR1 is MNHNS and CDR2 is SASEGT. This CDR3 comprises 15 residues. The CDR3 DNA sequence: TGTGCCATCAGTCGGGACAGGCAATACACAGATACGCAGTATTTT. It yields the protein CAISRDRQYTDTQYF.

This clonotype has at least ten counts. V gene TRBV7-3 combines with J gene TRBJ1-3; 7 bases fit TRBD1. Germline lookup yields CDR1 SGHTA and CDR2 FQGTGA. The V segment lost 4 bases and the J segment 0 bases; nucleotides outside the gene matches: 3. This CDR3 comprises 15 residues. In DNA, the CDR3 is TGTGCCAGCAGCTCGACAGGGAGCTCTGGAAACACCATATATTTT. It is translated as CASSSTGSSGNTIYF.

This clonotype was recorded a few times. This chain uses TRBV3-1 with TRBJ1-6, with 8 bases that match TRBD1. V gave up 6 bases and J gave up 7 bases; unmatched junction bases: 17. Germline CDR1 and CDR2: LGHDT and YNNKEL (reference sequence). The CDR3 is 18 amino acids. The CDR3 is CASSPFHPGGAENSPLHF. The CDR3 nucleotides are TGTGCCAGCAGTCCTTTTCATCCAGGGGGCGCGGAGAATTCACCCCTCCACTTT. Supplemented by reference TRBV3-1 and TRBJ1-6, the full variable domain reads DTAVSQTPKYLVTQMGNDKSIKCEQNLGHDTMYWYKQDSKKFLKIMFSYNNKELIINETVPNRFSPKSPDKAHLNLHINSLELGDSAVYFCASSPFHPGGAENSPLHFGNGTRLTVT.

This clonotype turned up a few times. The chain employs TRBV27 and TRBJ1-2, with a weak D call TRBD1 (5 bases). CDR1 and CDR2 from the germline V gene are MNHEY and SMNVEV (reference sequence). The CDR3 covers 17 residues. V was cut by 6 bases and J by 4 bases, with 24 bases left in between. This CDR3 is CASRPPSFAGGVYGYTF. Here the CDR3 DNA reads TGTGCCAGCAGGCCCCCCTCCTTTGCGGGAGGGGTCTATGGCTACACCTTC.

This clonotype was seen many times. The CDR3 coding sequence is TGCGCCAGCAGCCCCTGGGTGTCCAATCAGCCCCAGCATTTT. The encoded protein is CASSPWVSNQPQHF. V usage is TRBV4-1 and J usage is TRBJ1-5; D gene unclear. The CDR3 totals 14 residues. The ends were cut back, 4 bases at V and 3 bases at J, with 10 bases in the middle. Germline assignment: CDR1 MGHRA and CDR2 YSYEKL.

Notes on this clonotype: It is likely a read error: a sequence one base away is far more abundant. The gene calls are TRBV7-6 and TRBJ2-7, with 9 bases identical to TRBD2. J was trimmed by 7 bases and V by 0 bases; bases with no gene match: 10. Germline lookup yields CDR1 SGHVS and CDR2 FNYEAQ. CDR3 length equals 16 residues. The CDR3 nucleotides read TGTGCCAGCAGCTTAGCGGTTAGCGGGGGACACAATGAGCAGTACTTC. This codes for CASSLAVSGGHNEQYF.

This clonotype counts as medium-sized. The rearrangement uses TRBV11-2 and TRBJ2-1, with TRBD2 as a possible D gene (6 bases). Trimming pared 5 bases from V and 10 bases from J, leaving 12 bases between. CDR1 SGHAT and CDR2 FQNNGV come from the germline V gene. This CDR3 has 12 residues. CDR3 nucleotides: TGTGCCAGCAGCCCGTGGACTAAAGAGCAGTTCTTC. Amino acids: CASSPWTKEQFF.

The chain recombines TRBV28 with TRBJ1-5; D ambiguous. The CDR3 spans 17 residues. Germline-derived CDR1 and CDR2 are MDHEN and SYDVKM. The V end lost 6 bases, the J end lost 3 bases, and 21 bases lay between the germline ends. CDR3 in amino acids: CASSREPRYAANQPQHF. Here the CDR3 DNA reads TGTGCCAGCAGCCGTGAGCCGCGTTACGCCGCCAATCAGCCCCAGCATTTT.

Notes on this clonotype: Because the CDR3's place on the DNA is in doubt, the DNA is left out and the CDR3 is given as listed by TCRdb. The CDR3 loop is CASSESQLNTGELFFF. The genes are TRBV6-1 and TRBJ2-2. Germline CDR1 and CDR2: MNHNS and SASEGT. The CDR3 sequence runs 16 residues, both termini included.

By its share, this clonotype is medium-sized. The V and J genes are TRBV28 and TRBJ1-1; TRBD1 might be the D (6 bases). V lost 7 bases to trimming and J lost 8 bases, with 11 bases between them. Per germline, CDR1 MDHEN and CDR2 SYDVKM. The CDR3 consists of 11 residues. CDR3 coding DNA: TGTGCCAGCACCCGGGACAAGGAAGCTTTCTTT. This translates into CASTRDKEAFF. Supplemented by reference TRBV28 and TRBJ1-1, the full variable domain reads DVKVTQSSRYLVKRTGEKVFLECVQDMDHENMFWYRQDPGLGLRLIYFSYDVKMKEKGDIPEGYSVSREKKERFSLILESASTNQTSMYLCASTRDKEAFFGQGTRLTVV.

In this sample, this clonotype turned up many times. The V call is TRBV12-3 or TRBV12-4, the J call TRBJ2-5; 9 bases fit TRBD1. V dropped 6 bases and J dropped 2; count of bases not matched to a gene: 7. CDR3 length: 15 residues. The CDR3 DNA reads TGTGCCAGCAGGCGGGACAGGGTGGGACAAGAGACCCAGTACTTC. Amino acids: CASRRDRVGQETQYF.

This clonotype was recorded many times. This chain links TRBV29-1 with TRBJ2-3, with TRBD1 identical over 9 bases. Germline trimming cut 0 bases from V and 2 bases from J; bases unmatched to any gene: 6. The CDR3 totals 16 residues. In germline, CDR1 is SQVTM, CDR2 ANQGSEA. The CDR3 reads CSVEDGDRVDTDTQYF. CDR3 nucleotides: TGCAGCGTTGAAGATGGGGACAGGGTTGACACAGATACGCAGTATTTT.

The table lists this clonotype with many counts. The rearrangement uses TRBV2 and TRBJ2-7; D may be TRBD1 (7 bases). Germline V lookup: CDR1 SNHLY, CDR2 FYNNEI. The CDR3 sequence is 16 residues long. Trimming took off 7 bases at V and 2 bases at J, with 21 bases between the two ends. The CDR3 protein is CASMNNVRDSPYEQYF. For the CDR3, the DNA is TGTGCCAGCATGAACAACGTGCGGGACAGCCCCTACGAGCAGTACTTC.

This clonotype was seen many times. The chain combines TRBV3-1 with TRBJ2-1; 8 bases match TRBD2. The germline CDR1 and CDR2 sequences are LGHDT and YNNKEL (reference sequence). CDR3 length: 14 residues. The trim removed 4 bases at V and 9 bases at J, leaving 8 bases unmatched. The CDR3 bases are TGTGCCAGCAGCCCGGGACTAGAGGCCGGTGAGCAGTTCTTC. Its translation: CASSPGLEAGEQFF.